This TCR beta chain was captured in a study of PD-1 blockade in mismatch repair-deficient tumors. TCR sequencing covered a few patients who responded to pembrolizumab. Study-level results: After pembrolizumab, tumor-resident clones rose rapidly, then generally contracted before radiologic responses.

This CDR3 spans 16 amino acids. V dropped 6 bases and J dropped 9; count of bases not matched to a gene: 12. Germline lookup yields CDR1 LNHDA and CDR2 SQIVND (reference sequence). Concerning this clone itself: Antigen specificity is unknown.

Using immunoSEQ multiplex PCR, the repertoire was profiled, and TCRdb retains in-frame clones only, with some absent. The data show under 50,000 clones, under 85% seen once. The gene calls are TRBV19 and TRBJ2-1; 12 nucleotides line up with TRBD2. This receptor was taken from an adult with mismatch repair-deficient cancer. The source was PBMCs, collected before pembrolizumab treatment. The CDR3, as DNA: TGTGCCAGTAGCTTAGGGAGACTAGCGGGAGTGAGTGAGCAGTTCTTC. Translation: CASSLGRLAGVSEQFF. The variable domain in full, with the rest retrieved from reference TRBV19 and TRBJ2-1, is DGGITQSPKYLFRKEGQNVTLSCEQNLNHDAMYWYRQDPGQGLRLIYYSQIVNDFQKGDIAEGYSVSREKKESFPLTVTSAQKNPTAFYLCASSLGRLAGVSEQFFGPGTRLTVL.